The clone carrying this T cell receptor (beta chain) was observed a handful of times. Its matching antigen is unknown. These data belong to a study of cytomegalovirus exposure and HLA in healthy donors. Study overall: Earlier sequencing of around 190 million T cells yielded around 100 million unique TCR beta sequences. Whole-study results and caveats: There were a few CMV-associated chains whose specificity for CMV antigens was confirmed in vitro. For most subjects, TCR beta sequences were reported to predict HLA-A and HLA-B alleles with accuracy. The authors later linked a missense DCLRE1C variant to TCR beta V- and J-gene trimming.

PCR was performed using 60 Vbeta and 13 Jbeta primers. Here immunoSEQ multiplex PCR was the method, and the copy in TCRdb shows in-frame clones only, minus some. The repertoire holds about 130,000 clones, approximately 71% seen once, with under 3.5% in the top ten. Germline V gene data show CDR1 as SEHNR and CDR2 as FQNEAQ (reference sequence). Trimming stripped 7 bases from V and 3 bases from J, with 11 bases between. The CDR3 is made up of 13 amino acids. V gene TRBV7-9 combines with J gene TRBJ2-3, with D possibly being TRBD1 (6 bases). The sample consisted of PBMCs. The TCR sequence derives from a woman aged 45-65 years in good health and CMV-seronegative. CDR3 in DNA: TGTGCCAGCAAGCTTCAGGGGACAGATACGCAGTATTTT. This codes for CASKLQGTDTQYF.